The 19 T cell receptor beta chains presented below share a single source sample, sequenced in a study of blood T cell repertoires in COVID-19. Produced via immunoSEQ multiplex PCR; TCRdb's table is partial and in-frame only. The table has fewer than 200,000 clones, approximately 90% seen once. Sequenced material: peripheral blood. These receptor sequences come from a man aged 50 or older who had recovered from COVID-19.

CDR3 sequence reads: CASSRRDGKSYNEQFF. In nucleotides, the CDR3 is TGTGCCAGTAGTCGGCGGGACGGCAAATCCTACAATGAGCAGTTCTTC. The gene calls are TRBV19 and TRBJ2-1; the D gene is possibly TRBD2 (6 bases). Germline V gene lookup returns CDR1 LNHDA and CDR2 SQIVND (reference sequence). CDR3 length: 16 amino acids. V was cut by 5 bases and J by 1 base, with 15 bases left in between.

The chain links TRBV5-6 to TRBJ1-5; D is perhaps TRBD1 (5 bases). CDR1 and CDR2 from the germline V gene are SGHDT and YYEEEE. Trimming removed 4 bases at V and 2 bases at J, with 19 bases between. CDR3 length: 17 residues. The chain's CDR3 is CASSLPGVGGGNQPQHF. The CDR3 DNA reads TGTGCCAGCAGCCTCCCTGGGGTGGGAGGGGGCAATCAGCCCCAGCATTTT.

The CDR3 DNA reads TGCGCCAGCAGCCAAGATCACGGGGAAGGGTACAATGAGCAGTTCTTC. It codes for CASSQDHGEGYNEQFF. The J gene is TRBJ2-1, the V gene TRBV4-3; D is possibly TRBD2 (5 bases). The CDR3 spans 16 residues. V lost 0 bases, J lost 4 bases, and 13 bases lay in between. The germline gives CDR1 LGHNA, CDR2 YSLEER.

This chain links TRBV30 with TRBJ2-4; D call uncertain. The CDR3 spans 11 residues. Germline-derived CDR1 and CDR2 are GTSNPN and SVGIG (reference sequence). The V gene lost 1 base and the J gene lost 9 bases, with 7 bases spanning the gap. The CDR3 coding sequence is TGTGCCTGGAGTGGATCGGTCATTCAGTACTTC. This translates into CAWSGSVIQYF.

This chain joins TRBV11-3 and TRBJ2-7; 7 bases match TRBD2. Germline V lookup: CDR1 SGHNT, CDR2 YENEEA. The CDR3 contains 16 residues. J lost 0 bases, V lost 2 bases, and 7 bases had no gene match. The DNA for the CDR3 is TGTGCCAGCAGCTTAAGTTTCGGGGGGAGCTCCTACGAGCAGTACTTC. Its protein product is CASSLSFGGSSYEQYF.

The rearrangement uses TRBV19 and TRBJ2-4, with 8 bases matching TRBD1. V shed 5 bases, J shed 0 bases, and the junction held 6 bases outside the gene matches. Looked up from germline, CDR1 is LNHDA and CDR2 is SQIVND (reference sequence). The CDR3 totals 16 residues. Here the CDR3 reads CASSPRQGLAKNIQYF. The CDR3 region has the DNA TGTGCCAGTAGTCCCAGACAGGGGTTAGCCAAAAACATTCAGTACTTC.

The chain has TRBV4-3 and TRBJ2-7, with TRBD1 identical over 10 bases. The CDR3 is made up of 14 amino acids. V trimming: 3 bases; J trimming: 6 bases; junction bases outside the gene matches: 5. Germline V gene data show CDR1 as LGHNA and CDR2 as YSLEER. This CDR3 is CASSHGTGVGEQYF. The CDR3 DNA is TGCGCCAGCAGCCACGGGACAGGGGTGGGCGAGCAGTACTTC.

This chain joins TRBV21-1 and TRBJ1-5. TRBV21-1 is a recognized pseudogene. There are 15 residues in the CDR3. The chain's CDR3 is CASKAGRDSNQPQHF. DNA of the CDR3: TGTGCCAGTAAGGCGGGGAGAGACAGCAATCAGCCCCAGCATTTT.

This chain connects TRBV10-3 to TRBJ1-6, with a weak D call TRBD1 (5 bases). V was pared by 0 bases and J by 7 bases, with 13 bases between. This CDR3 has 16 amino acids. Germline V CDR1 and CDR2: ENHRY, SYGVKD. This CDR3 reads CAISESTAAQNSPLHF. CDR3 nucleotide sequence: TGTGCCATCAGTGAGTCGACAGCCGCTCAGAATTCACCCCTCCACTTT.

This chain joins TRBV2 and TRBJ1-2, with D possibly matching TRBD1 (5 bases). The germline gives CDR1 SNHLY, CDR2 FYNNEI. This CDR3 is built from 14 residues. V was trimmed by 6 bases and J by 4 bases, leaving 15 bases between them. In DNA, the CDR3 is TGTGCCAGCAGAGGAGGGGTCGCTAGCTATGGCTACACCTTC. Protein: CASRGGVASYGYTF.

The rearrangement links TRBV7-2 to TRBJ2-3; 10 nucleotides match TRBD1. CDR1 is SGHTA, CDR2 FQGNSA, per germline. With 2 bases clipped from V and 3 bases from J, the junction kept 5 bases outside the gene matches. This CDR3 is built from 16 residues. The CDR3 is CASSLPRDRGTDTQYF. Written as DNA, the CDR3 is TGTGCCAGCAGCTTACCGCGGGACAGGGGAACAGATACGCAGTATTTT.

V usage is TRBV19 and J usage is TRBJ2-7, with 8 bases fitting TRBD1. CDR3 size: 15 residues. Germline lookup yields CDR1 LNHDA and CDR2 SQIVND (reference sequence). With V trimmed by 5 bases and J by 3 bases, 9 bases remained unmatched. The CDR3 bases are TGTGCCAGTAGTCTTACAAGACAGGGGTTCTACGAGCAGTACTTC. It codes for CASSLTRQGFYEQYF.

In nucleotides, the CDR3 is TGTGCCAGCAGCTGGGGACATGGGGAGACCCAGTACTTC. It encodes CASSWGHGETQYF. The rearrangement uses TRBV7-9 and TRBJ2-5; weak D call: TRBD1 (6 bases). V lost 4 bases and J lost 5, with 11 bases in between. Germline V lookup: CDR1 SEHNR, CDR2 FQNEAQ (reference sequence). The CDR3 runs 13 residues.

The chain has TRBV5-1 and TRBJ2-1; possibly TRBD2 for D (5 bases). Germline V gene data show CDR1 as SGHRS and CDR2 as YFSETQ. CDR3 length equals 13 residues. V was pared by 0 bases and J by 5 bases, with 6 bases between. The CDR3 here is CASSLGLNNEQFF. The CDR3 DNA is TGCGCCAGCAGCTTGGGACTAAACAATGAGCAGTTCTTC.

This clone has more than one count but fewer than ten. This rearrangement joins TRBV6-5 to TRBJ1-1; 8 positions match TRBD1. The V gene's germline CDR1 is MNHEY and CDR2 SVGAGI. CDR3 size: 14 residues. V lost 10 bases, J lost 3 bases, and 10 bases stayed unmatched. The CDR3: CAIKRTGFDTEAFF. As DNA, the CDR3 is TGTGCCATCAAACGGACAGGGTTCGACACTGAAGCTTTCTTT.

V is TRBV7-2 and J is TRBJ2-3; TRBD2 matches at 16 bases. The germline CDR1 and CDR2 sequences are SGHTA and FQGNSA. The CDR3 covers 18 residues. The J segment lost 0 bases and the V segment lost 4 bases, leaving 4 bases of the junction unmatched. This chain's CDR3 is CASSSPGLAGGSTDTQYF. The CDR3 DNA sequence: TGTGCCAGCAGCTCCCCGGGACTAGCGGGAGGGAGCACAGATACGCAGTATTTT.

The chain employs TRBV5-6 and TRBJ1-2; D call uncertain. Germline CDR1 SGHDT, CDR2 YYEEEE. This CDR3 region has 13 residues. V was shortened by 0 bases and J by 8 bases, with 11 bases between the two germline ends. CDR3 sequence reads: CASSLGSTGGYTF. The CDR3 nucleotides read TGTGCCAGCAGCTTGGGGAGTACTGGGGGCTACACCTTC.

The rearrangement links TRBV29-1 to TRBJ2-5, with D uncertain. Germline lookup yields CDR1 SQVTM and CDR2 ANQGSEA. CDR3 size: 10 residues. Trimming shortened V by 7 bases and J by 9 bases, and 12 bases separated the two germline ends. CDR3 DNA: TGCAGCGGGCTCGGTCGGGCCCAGTACTTC. Protein: CSGLGRAQYF.

The chain carries TRBV11-2 and TRBJ1-1; TRBD1 matches 8 bases. The CDR3 consists of 15 residues. Per germline, CDR1 SGHAT and CDR2 FQNNGV. V lost 1 base and J lost 6; bases outside the gene matches: 7. CDR3 coding DNA: TGTGCCAGCAGCTTAGGCAAGAGGACAGGGTCTGAAGCTTTCTTT. Translated, it gives CASSLGKRTGSEAFF.